Sequencing of this T cell receptor beta chain was carried out in a study of OX40 agonist ivuxolimab in advanced cancers. Study-level background: Ivuxolimab was a fully human IgG2 agonistic monoclonal antibody targeting the costimulatory receptor OX40 (CD134). Intravenous ivuxolimab was administered to patients every 2 weeks at six dose levels: 0.01, 0.1, 0.3, 1.5, 3 and 10 mg/kg. Of the approximately 54 patients in dose escalation, around 20 had hepatocellular carcinoma, roughly 15 had melanoma, 9 had renal cell carcinoma and 9 had head and neck cancer. In the dose-escalation cohort, approximately 83% of patients were male, and the mean age was roughly 60 years with a range of roughly 20 to 85. Prior anti-PD-1, anti-PD-L1 or anti-CTLA-4 therapy was permitted, and checkpoint inhibitors had been received by approximately 39% of dose-escalation patients. Partial responses were achieved by three dose-escalation patients, of whom one had hepatocellular carcinoma and two had cutaneous melanoma. The point of sequencing TCRbeta in the periphery was to test whether ivuxolimab changed TCR sequence diversity and drove clonal T-cell expansion. The paper describes the monotherapy dose-escalation part (N ≈ 52 patients) of the phase I trial of ivuxolimab. Points the paper makes about the study in general: At doses of 0.1 to 3.0 mg/kg, clonal expansion of both CD4+ and CD8+ T cells in blood was seen between baseline and week 6. After ivuxolimab, more expanded clones were found on average in CD8+ T cells than in CD4+ T cells. The antigen specificity of the peripheral T cells that underwent clonal expansion was not determined. Low levels of normalized T-cell clonal expansion were also seen in some nonresponding patients. In partial responders in the 0.1-3.0 mg/kg groups, normalized peripheral clonal expansion was found to be among the lowest, especially among CD8+ T cells.

To note about this clone: Its target antigen remains unknown. No base quality information exists; no much larger clone differs at one position.

The trial excluded patients who had a history of autoimmune disease or were on systemic immunosuppression. Peripheral blood for TCR sequencing was drawn from every dose cohort at baseline, at cycle 4 day 1 and at cycle 7 day 1. Samples were obtained from an open-label, multicenter, first-in-human phase I dose-escalation trial of ivuxolimab. Adults with locally advanced or metastatic head and neck squamous cell, hepatocellular, melanoma or renal cell carcinoma were enrolled in the trial. Before TCR sequencing, CD4+ and CD8+ T cells were separately sorted from peripheral blood. Genomic DNA was extracted from sorted cells for sequencing of the TCRbeta CDR3 region. TCRbeta CDR3 regions were sequenced using the immunoSEQ Assay. TCRdb re-hosts the immuneACCESS table, in-frame sequences only. Its copies lack some clones; in the studies checked, an unresolved V gene accounts for under half of them, and the cause for the rest is not known. This sample holds roughly 80,000 clones; about 82% were observed only once. The top ten hold less than 8% of the sample.

V is reduced by 5 bases and J by 0 bases, leaving a spacing of 7 bases between them. Measured from the cysteine to the phenylalanine, the CDR3 is 13 residues long. CDR3 DNA is the only sequence kept; it has 39 bases, read in frame from the first base. The germline V gene gives CDR1 as SGHAT and CDR2 as FQNNGV. The sequences come from CD4+ or CD8+ T cells sorted from blood, collected in a trial of the OX40 agonist ivuxolimab. This chain is built from TRBV11-2 and TRBJ1-2; no D gene can be assigned with confidence. The TCR comes from an adult with an advanced solid tumor such as melanoma, head and neck, liver or kidney cancer. The CDR3 region has the sequence CASSAQANYGYTF. The DNA sequence follows: TGTGCCAGCAGCGCCCAAGCTAACTATGGCTACACCTTC. This CDR3, with the reference TRBV11-2 and TRBJ1-2 proteins standing in past its ends, gives the full variable domain EAGVAQSPRYKIIEKRQSVAFWCNPISGHATLYWYQQILGQGPKLLIQFQNNGVVDDSQLPKDRFSAERLKGVDSTLKIQPAKLEDSAVYLCASSAQANYGYTFGSGTRLTVV.